The 8 T cell receptor beta chains below come from one sample, sequenced in a study of T cell repertoires in cytomegalovirus infection. Each CDR3 protein gets one entry after TCRdb re-called the reads with MiXCR. The sample carries some 800,000 distinct CDR3 sequences, about 27% recorded once. These receptors' targets are unknown. The sample was cultured CD8+ T cells from PBMCs, taken from culture after CMV antigen stimulation. Receptors were obtained from a human donor in good health (CMV status not recorded). Some clones in this sample may be carry-over from other donors' samples.

The chain has TRBV6-5 and TRBJ2-2; 7 positions match TRBD1. The J segment lost 6 bases and the V segment lost 1 base, leaving 2 bases of the junction unmatched. This CDR3 comprises 14 residues. CDR1 is MNHEY, CDR2 SVGAGI, per germline. DNA for the CDR3: TGTGCCAGCAGTTACTACAGGGGTGCCGGGGAGCTGTTTTTT. Its translation: CASSYYRGAGELFF.

There are a few counts of this clonotype. J is TRBJ2-5 and V is TRBV4-3, with 7 bases lining up with TRBD1. Looked up from germline, CDR1 is LGHNA and CDR2 is YSLEER. The CDR3 has 15 amino acids. With 2 bases clipped from V and 2 bases from J, the junction kept 5 bases outside the gene matches. For the CDR3, the DNA is TGCGCCAGCAGCCAATCTACAGGGGATCAAGAGACCCAGTACTTC. Its protein is CASSQSTGDQETQYF.

V usage is TRBV7-9 and J usage is TRBJ2-5; D is unresolved. Trimming pared 2 bases from V and 5 bases from J, leaving 9 bases between. The CDR3 is 13 amino acids. Germline CDR1 SEHNR, CDR2 FQNEAQ (reference sequence). CDR3 loop: CASSLSPAETQYF. DNA for the CDR3: TGTGCCAGCAGCTTAAGTCCTGCGGAGACCCAGTACTTC.

CDR3 amino acids: CASSTPGTGGGEQFF. The CDR3 nucleotides read TGTGCCAGCAGTACCCCCGGGACAGGGGGCGGTGAGCAGTTCTTC. V and J are TRBV27 and TRBJ2-1; 12 bases agree with TRBD1. After removal of 5 bases from V and 9 bases from J, the junction contained 8 bases not matched to a gene. This CDR3 has 15 amino acids. The V gene's germline CDR1 is MNHEY and CDR2 SMNVEV (reference sequence).

CDR3 in amino acids: CASSRTSGGLSSYNEQFF. DNA of the CDR3: TGTGCCAGCAGCCGGACTAGCGGGGGGTTGAGCTCCTACAATGAGCAGTTCTTC. The V and J genes are TRBV5-4 and TRBJ2-1, with 14 bases matching TRBD2. V shed 4 bases and J 0 bases; nucleotides not matched to a gene: 6. Germline V lookup: CDR1 SGHNT, CDR2 YYREEE (reference sequence). The length of the CDR3 is 18 residues.

On this clonotype: A read error may be the cause here, since a much bigger clone is one base away. The rearrangement joins TRBV27 to TRBJ2-7; D may be TRBD2 (6 bases). V was pared by 7 bases and J by 1 base, with 8 bases between. The CDR3 has 12 amino acids. From germline, CDR1 is MNHEY and CDR2 SMNVEV (reference sequence). The CDR3 region is CASIGGSYEQYF. The CDR3 DNA reads TGTGCCAGCATTGGGGGGTCCTACGAGCAGTACTTC.

The V gene is TRBV7-9, the J gene TRBJ2-3; 7 nucleotides agree with TRBD2. The CDR3 length is 13 residues. The junction had 9 bases not matched to a gene; V was cut back by 3 bases and J by 12 bases. Germline V lookup: CDR1 SEHNR, CDR2 FQNEAQ (reference sequence). The CDR3 bases are TGTGCCAGCAGCTTCCCTGGCGGGGGATACCAGTATTTT. Its translation is CASSFPGGGYQYF.

In its sample, this clonotype was seen a few times. The chain joins TRBV23-1 to TRBJ1-3, with D hard to call. TRBV23-1 counts as an open reading frame of uncertain function. Trimming left V 3 bases short and J 0 bases short, with 3 bases between. The CDR3 has 13 amino acids. CDR3 DNA sequence: TGCGCCAGCAGTCAGCACTCTGGAAACACCATATATTTT. It codes for CASSQHSGNTIYF.